This T cell receptor beta chain was obtained from a study of Graves' ophthalmopathy and Graves' hyperthyroidism. Using RNA transcripts, the TCR beta CDR3 regions were amplified. The authors performed first-round RT-PCR with HTBI primers and then a second-round multiplex PCR. Each CDR3 protein is one row after TCRdb ran MiXCR on the multiplex PCR reads. Of around 1.1 million distinct CDR3 sequences listed, 35% to 40% are singletons. In germline, CDR1 is MNHEY, CDR2 SVGAGI. The CDR3 consists of 15 residues. J lost 4 bases, V lost 3 bases, and 5 bases had no gene match. This clonotype was found a few times.

Sequencing was done on a sample of peripheral blood or thyroid tissue (not recorded which). The chain recombines TRBV6-5 with TRBJ2-7; 11 bases align to TRBD1. The receptor comes from an adult man with Graves' hyperthyroidism. CDR3 in amino acids: CASSYVGTGGYEQYF. The CDR3 DNA reads TGTGCCAGCAGTTATGTTGGGACAGGGGGGTACGAGCAGTACTTC.